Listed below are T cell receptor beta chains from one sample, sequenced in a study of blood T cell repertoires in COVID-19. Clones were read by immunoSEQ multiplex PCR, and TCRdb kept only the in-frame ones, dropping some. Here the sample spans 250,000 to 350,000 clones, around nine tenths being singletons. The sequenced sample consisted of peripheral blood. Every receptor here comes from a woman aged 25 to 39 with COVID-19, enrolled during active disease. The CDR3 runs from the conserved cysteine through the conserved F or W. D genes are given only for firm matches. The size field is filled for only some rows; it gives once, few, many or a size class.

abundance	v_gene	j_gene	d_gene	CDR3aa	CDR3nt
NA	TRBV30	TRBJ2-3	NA	CALGASLTDTQYF	TGTGCCTTGGGGGCTTCACTAACAGATACGCAGTATTTT
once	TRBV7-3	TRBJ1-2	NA	CASSPGPGYGYTF	TGTGCCAGCAGCCCTGGGCCCGGCTATGGCTACACCTTC
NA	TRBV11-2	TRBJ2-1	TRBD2	CASGTSGSGNEQFF	TGTGCCAGCGGGACTAGCGGGAGTGGAAATGAGCAGTTCTTC
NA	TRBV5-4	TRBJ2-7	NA	CASSFDRLYEQYF	TGTGCCAGCAGCTTCGACAGACTCTACGAGCAGTACTTC
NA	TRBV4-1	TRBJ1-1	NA	CASSQRRQSGWAFF	TGCGCCAGCAGCCAACGACGACAGTCCGGTTGGGCTTTCTTT
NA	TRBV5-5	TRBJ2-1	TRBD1	CASSLGGPYNEQFF	TGTGCCAGCAGCTTAGGGGGCCCCTACAATGAGCAGTTCTTC
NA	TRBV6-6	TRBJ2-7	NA	CASSYSISRPPYEQYF	TGTGCCAGCAGTTACTCGATTAGCCGACCTCCCTACGAGCAGTACTTC
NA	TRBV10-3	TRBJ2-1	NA	CATRSGTPGNEQFF	TGTGCCACAAGATCCGGGACACCTGGCAATGAGCAGTTCTTC
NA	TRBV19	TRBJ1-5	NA	CASSLQGGGSRDQPQHF	TGTGCCAGTAGTCTCCAAGGAGGAGGGTCTCGGGATCAGCCCCAGCATTTT
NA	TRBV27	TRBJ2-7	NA	CASSLGRAYEQYF	TGTGCCAGCAGTTTAGGCAGGGCTTACGAGCAGTACTTC
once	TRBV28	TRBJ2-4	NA	CASSSPPLDQYF	TGTGCCAGCAGTTCGCCCCCATTAGATCAGTACTTC